This entry describes one T cell receptor (beta chain). Its specificity is unknown. This sample is drawn from a study of cytomegalovirus exposure and HLA in healthy donors. Study observations and caveats: CMV serostatus alone was available as immune exposure information.

60 Vbeta and 13 Jbeta primers were used in PCR. Profiling relied on immunoSEQ multiplex PCR, and the TCRdb table lists in-frame clones only, not all of them. This sample's table reports around 75,000 clones. The CDR3 totals 12 residues. Per germline, CDR1 MNHEY and CDR2 SVGAGI. V gave up 2 bases and J gave up 10 bases, with 9 bases separating them. The chain has TRBV6-5 and TRBJ2-1; D possibly corresponds to TRBD2 (5 bases). Sample: PBMCs. This clonotype originated in a man aged 50-60 years in good health and CMV-seropositive. CDR3 protein: CASSYRGEEQFF. The CDR3 DNA is TGTGCCAGCAGTTACCGTGGGGAGGAGCAGTTCTTC.